Listed below are T cell receptor beta chains from one sample, sequenced in a study of blood T cell repertoires in COVID-19. Here immunoSEQ multiplex PCR was the method, and the copy in TCRdb shows in-frame clones only, minus some. This sample has about 250,000 clones, with nearly 90% found just once. The sample taken for sequencing was peripheral blood. The receptor set was obtained from a man aged 18 to 29 with active or convalescent COVID-19. The CDR3 runs from the conserved cysteine through the conserved F or W. The D gene is left open where the match is weak. Rows may omit the clone size; those that give it use once, few, many or a size class.

CDR3 protein: CASSTLGGLDSHEQFF; CDR3 DNA: TGTGCCAGTAGTACCCTCGGGGGACTGGATAGCCATGAGCAGTTCTTC; V gene: TRBV19; J gene: TRBJ2-1; D gene: .; clone size: .
CDR3 protein: CASSSPRGQRNTGELFF; CDR3 DNA: TGTGCCAGCAGCTCCCCAAGGGGACAGAGGAACACCGGGGAGCTGTTTTTT; V gene: TRBV7-3; J gene: TRBJ2-2; D gene: TRBD1; clone size: once
CDR3 protein: CASSPEGENTEAFF; CDR3 DNA: TGCGCCAGCAGCCCGGAGGGAGAGAACACTGAAGCTTTCTTT; V gene: TRBV4-3; J gene: TRBJ1-1; D gene: .; clone size: .
CDR3 protein: CASSLGLASGFYNEQFF; CDR3 DNA: TGCGCCAGCAGCTTGGGACTGGCTAGCGGATTTTACAATGAGCAGTTCTTC; V gene: TRBV5-1; J gene: TRBJ2-1; D gene: TRBD2; clone size: .
CDR3 protein: CASSHPPGQGGEQFF; CDR3 DNA: TGTGCCAGCAGCCACCCACCGGGACAGGGTGGTGAGCAGTTCTTC; V gene: TRBV7-2; J gene: TRBJ2-1; D gene: TRBD1; clone size: .
CDR3 protein: CASSPGQGFGAFF; CDR3 DNA: TGCGCCAGCAGCCCGGGACAGGGGTTTGGGGCTTTCTTT; V gene: TRBV5-1; J gene: TRBJ1-1; D gene: TRBD1; clone size: .
CDR3 protein: CASSSSVQETQYF; CDR3 DNA: TGTGCCAGCAGCTCTAGCGTCCAAGAGACCCAGTACTTC; V gene: TRBV7-2; J gene: TRBJ2-5; D gene: .; clone size: .
CDR3 protein: CASSLDRVTRTGNTIYF; CDR3 DNA: TGTGCCAGCAGCTTAGACAGAGTGACGCGGACTGGAAACACCATATATTTT; V gene: TRBV11-3; J gene: TRBJ1-3; D gene: .; clone size: .
CDR3 protein: CASSPWGREAPDTQYF; CDR3 DNA: TGTGCCAGCTCACCGTGGGGGCGGGAGGCCCCCGATACGCAGTATTTT; V gene: TRBV18; J gene: TRBJ2-3; D gene: TRBD2; clone size: .
CDR3 protein: CASQTGDYGYTF; CDR3 DNA: TGTGCCAGTCAGACAGGGGACTATGGCTACACCTTC; V gene: TRBV2; J gene: TRBJ1-2; D gene: TRBD1; clone size: .
CDR3 protein: CASSLGGYGYTF; CDR3 DNA: TGTGCCAGCAGTTTAGGAGGCTATGGCTACACCTTC; V gene: TRBV28; J gene: TRBJ1-2; D gene: .; clone size: .
CDR3 protein: CASSLSFGDTQYF; CDR3 DNA: TGTGCCAGCAGCTTATCTTTCGGGGATACGCAGTATTTT; V gene: TRBV11-3; J gene: TRBJ2-3; D gene: .; clone size: .
CDR3 protein: CASRPTPGNTIYF; CDR3 DNA: TGTGCCAGCAGGCCAACACCCGGAAACACCATATATTTT; V gene: TRBV11-2; J gene: TRBJ1-3; D gene: .; clone size: once
CDR3 protein: CASSPTSRDAQGGEQYF; CDR3 DNA: TGTGCCAGCAGCCCAACTAGCCGGGACGCCCAAGGCGGTGAGCAGTACTTC; V gene: TRBV3-1/TRBV3-2; J gene: TRBJ2-7; D gene: .; clone size: .
CDR3 protein: CSASIGTHSNQPQHF; CDR3 DNA: TGCAGTGCTAGTATCGGGACACATAGCAATCAGCCCCAGCATTTT; V gene: TRBV20-1; J gene: TRBJ1-5; D gene: .; clone size: .
CDR3 protein: CASSLTGDYGYTF; CDR3 DNA: TGTGCCAGCAGTTTAACAGGGGACTATGGCTACACCTTC; V gene: TRBV28; J gene: TRBJ1-2; D gene: TRBD1; clone size: .
CDR3 protein: CAIGGVTAYEQYF; CDR3 DNA: TGTGCCATCGGGGGGGTGACAGCCTACGAGCAGTACTTC; V gene: TRBV10-3; J gene: TRBJ2-7; D gene: TRBD2; clone size: .
CDR3 protein: CASSFSSYNEQFF; CDR3 DNA: TGTGCCAGCAGTTTTAGCTCCTACAATGAGCAGTTCTTC; V gene: TRBV28; J gene: TRBJ2-1; D gene: .; clone size: .